This entry describes one T cell receptor (beta chain). Its target is unknown. This entry belongs to a study of blood T cells in healthy people across ages. The study's findings and limits: From one million sequenced T cells, diversity estimates were lower bounds. There was no known CMV status for donors, so expanded clonotype changes were possibly confounded.

This CDR3 spans 13 amino acids. Per germline, CDR1 LGHNA and CDR2 YNFKEQ. PCR was performed a second time for about 7 to 12 cycles using a sample-barcoded 5' primer and a J-beta primer mix. Each CDR3 protein gets one entry after TCRdb re-called the 5' RACE reads with MiXCR. The table shows about 680,000 distinct CDR3 sequences, with more than 40% occurring only once. The specimen was blood. This sequence joins TRBV4-2 and TRBJ2-5; 7 nucleotides agree with TRBD1. The J call may be faulty, since TRBJ2-7 better matches the DNA end. This receptor was taken from an older woman in good health. The CDR3 loop reads CASARTGSNEQYF. CDR3 bases: TGTGCCAGCGCTCGGACAGGCTCAAACGAGCAGTACTTC.